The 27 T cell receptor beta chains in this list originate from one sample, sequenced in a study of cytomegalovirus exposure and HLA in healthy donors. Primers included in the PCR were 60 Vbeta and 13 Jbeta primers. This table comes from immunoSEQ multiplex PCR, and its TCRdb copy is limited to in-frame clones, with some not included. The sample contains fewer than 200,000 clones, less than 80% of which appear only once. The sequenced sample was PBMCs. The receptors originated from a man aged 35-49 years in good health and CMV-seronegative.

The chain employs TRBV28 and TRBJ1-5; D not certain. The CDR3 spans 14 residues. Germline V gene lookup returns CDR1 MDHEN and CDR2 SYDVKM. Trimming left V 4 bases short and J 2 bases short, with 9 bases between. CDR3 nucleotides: TGTGCCAGCAGTTCGCCAGGTCGCAATCAGCCCCAGCATTTT. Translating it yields CASSSPGRNQPQHF.

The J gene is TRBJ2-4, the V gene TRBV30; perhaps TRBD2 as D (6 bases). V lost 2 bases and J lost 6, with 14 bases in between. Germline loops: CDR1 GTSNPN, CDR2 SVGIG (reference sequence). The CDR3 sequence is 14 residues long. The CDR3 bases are TGTGCCTGGAGTCCCCCGGAGGGGAGAAACATTCAGTACTTC. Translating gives CAWSPPEGRNIQYF.

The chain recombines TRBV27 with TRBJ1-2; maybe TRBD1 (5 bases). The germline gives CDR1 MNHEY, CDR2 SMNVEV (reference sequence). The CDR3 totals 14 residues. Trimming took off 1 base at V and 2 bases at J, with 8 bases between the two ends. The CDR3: CASSLYSGNYGYTF. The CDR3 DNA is TGTGCCAGCAGTTTATATTCAGGGAACTATGGCTACACCTTC.

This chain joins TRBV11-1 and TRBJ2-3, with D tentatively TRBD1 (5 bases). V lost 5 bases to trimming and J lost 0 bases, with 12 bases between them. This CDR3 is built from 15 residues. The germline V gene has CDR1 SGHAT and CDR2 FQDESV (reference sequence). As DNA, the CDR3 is TGTGCCAGCAGCCTTAGGGGCCCTAGCACAGATACGCAGTATTTT. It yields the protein CASSLRGPSTDTQYF.

Here the CDR3 reads CASSVELRGNEQYF. The CDR3, as DNA: TGTGCCAGCAGCGTAGAGCTACGAGGCAACGAGCAGTACTTC. The V gene is TRBV9, the J gene TRBJ2-7; D is ambiguous. Trimming took 0 bases from V and 5 from J, leaving 12 bases between them. Germline assignment: CDR1 SGDLS and CDR2 YYNGEE. This CDR3 is 14 amino acids long. The whole variable domain, remainder taken from reference TRBV9 and TRBJ2-7, is DSGVTQTPKHLITATGQRVTLRCSPRSGDLSVYWYQQSLDQGLQFLIQYYNGEERAKGNILERFSAQQFPDLHSELNLSSLELGDSALYFCASSVELRGNEQYFGPGTRLTVT.

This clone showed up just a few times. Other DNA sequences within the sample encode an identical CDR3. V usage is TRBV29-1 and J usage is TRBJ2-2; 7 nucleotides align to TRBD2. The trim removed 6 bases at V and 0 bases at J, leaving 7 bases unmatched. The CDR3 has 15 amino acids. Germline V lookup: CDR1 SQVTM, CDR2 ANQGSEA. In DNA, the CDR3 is TGCAGCGTAGACCCTGGGGGGGCGAACACCGGGGAGCTGTTTTTT. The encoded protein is CSVDPGGANTGELFF.

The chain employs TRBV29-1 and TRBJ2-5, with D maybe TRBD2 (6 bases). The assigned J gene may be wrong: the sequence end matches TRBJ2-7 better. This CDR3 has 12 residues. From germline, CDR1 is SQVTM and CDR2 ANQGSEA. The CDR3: CSVGDSAYEQYF. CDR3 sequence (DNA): TGCAGCGTTGGGGACTCAGCCTACGAGCAGTACTTC.

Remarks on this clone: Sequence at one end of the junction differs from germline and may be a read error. CDR3 sequence (DNA): TGTGCCAGCAGTTTAAGGGCAGGGGGCAACCAGCCCCAGCATTTT. This codes for CASSLRAGGNQPQHF. This sequence joins TRBV27 and TRBJ1-5, with 8 bases aligning to TRBD1. Germline CDR1 is MNHEY and CDR2 is SMNVEV (reference sequence). The CDR3 has 15 amino acids.

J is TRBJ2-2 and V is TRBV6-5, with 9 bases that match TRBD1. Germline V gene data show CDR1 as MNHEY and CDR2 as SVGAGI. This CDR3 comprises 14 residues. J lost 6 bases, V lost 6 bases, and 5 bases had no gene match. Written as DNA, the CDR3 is TGTGCCAGCAGACCGACAGGGGGGTCCGGGGAGCTGTTTTTT. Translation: CASRPTGGSGELFF.

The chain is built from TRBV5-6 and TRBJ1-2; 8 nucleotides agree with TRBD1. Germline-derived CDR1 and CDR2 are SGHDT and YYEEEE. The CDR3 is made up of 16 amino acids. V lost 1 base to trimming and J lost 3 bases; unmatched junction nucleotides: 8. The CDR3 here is CASSLWGRGRDYGYTF. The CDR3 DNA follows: TGTGCCAGCAGCTTGTGGGGCAGGGGGCGCGACTATGGCTACACCTTC. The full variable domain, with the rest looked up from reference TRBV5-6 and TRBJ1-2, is DAGVTQSPTHLIKTRGQQVTLRCSPKSGHDTVSWYQQALGQGPQFIFQYYEEEERQRGNFPDRFSGHQFPNYSSELNVNALLLGDSALYLCASSLWGRGRDYGYTFGSGTRLTVV.

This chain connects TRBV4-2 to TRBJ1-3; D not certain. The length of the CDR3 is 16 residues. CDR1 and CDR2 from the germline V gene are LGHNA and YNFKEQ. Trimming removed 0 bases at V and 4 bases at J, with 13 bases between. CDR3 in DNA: TGTGCCAGCAGCCAAGATGGGCCCCCATCCGGAAACACCATATATTTT. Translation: CASSQDGPPSGNTIYF.

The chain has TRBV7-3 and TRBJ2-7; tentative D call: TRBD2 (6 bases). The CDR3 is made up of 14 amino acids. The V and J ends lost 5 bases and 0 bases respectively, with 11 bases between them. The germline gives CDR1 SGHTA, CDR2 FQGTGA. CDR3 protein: CASSLSGFSYEQYF. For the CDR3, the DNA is TGTGCCAGCAGCCTAAGCGGGTTCTCCTACGAGCAGTACTTC.

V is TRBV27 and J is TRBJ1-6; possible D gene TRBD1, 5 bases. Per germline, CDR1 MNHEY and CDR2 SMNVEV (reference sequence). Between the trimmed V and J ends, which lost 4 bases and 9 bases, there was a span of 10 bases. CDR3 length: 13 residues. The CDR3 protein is CASSSGQTSPLHF. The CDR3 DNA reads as TGTGCCAGCAGTTCCGGACAAACTTCACCCCTCCACTTT.

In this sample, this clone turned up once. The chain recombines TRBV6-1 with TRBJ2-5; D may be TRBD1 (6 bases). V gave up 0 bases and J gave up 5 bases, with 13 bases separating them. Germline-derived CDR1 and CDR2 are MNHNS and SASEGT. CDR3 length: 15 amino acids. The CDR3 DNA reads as TGTGCCAGCAGTGAAGCAGGGGGTTCGTGGGAGACCCAGTACTTC. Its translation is CASSEAGGSWETQYF.

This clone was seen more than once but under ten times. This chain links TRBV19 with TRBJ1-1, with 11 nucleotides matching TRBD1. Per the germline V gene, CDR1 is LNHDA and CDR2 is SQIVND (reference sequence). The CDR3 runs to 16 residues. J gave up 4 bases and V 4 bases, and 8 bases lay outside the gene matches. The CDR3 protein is CASSTGTGGSGTEAFF. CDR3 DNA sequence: TGTGCCAGTAGTACCGGGACAGGGGGTTCCGGCACTGAAGCTTTCTTT.

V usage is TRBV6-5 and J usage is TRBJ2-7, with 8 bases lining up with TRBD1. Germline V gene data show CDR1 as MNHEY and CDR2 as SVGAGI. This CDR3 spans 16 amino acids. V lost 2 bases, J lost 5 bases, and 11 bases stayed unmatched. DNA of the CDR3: TGTGCCAGCAGTTACCTCCCCCGACAGGGGAATGACGAGCAGTACTTC. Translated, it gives CASSYLPRQGNDEQYF.

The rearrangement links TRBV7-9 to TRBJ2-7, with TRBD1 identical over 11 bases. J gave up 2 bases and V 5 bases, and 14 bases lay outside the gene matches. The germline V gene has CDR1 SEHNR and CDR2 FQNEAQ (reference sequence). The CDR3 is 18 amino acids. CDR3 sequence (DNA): TGTGCCAGCAGCCCTCACGGGCGTGGGGGACAGGGGGCCTACGAGCAGTACTTC. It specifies CASSPHGRGGQGAYEQYF.

CDR3 DNA sequence: TGTGCCAGCAGTCCCAGGGTGAGCTCTGGAAACACCATATATTTT. Translating it yields CASSPRVSSGNTIYF. The chain employs TRBV6-1 and TRBJ1-3, with D possibly TRBD1 on 5 matching bases. Per the germline V gene, CDR1 is MNHNS and CDR2 is SASEGT. CDR3 size: 15 residues. V was shortened by 5 bases and J by 0 bases, with 11 bases between the two germline ends.

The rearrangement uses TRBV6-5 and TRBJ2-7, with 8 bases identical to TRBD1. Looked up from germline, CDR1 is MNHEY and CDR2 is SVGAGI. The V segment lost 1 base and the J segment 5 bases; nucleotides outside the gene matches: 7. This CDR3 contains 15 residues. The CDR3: CASSYYYRGLDEQYF. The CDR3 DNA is TGTGCCAGCAGTTACTATTACAGGGGGTTGGACGAGCAGTACTTC.

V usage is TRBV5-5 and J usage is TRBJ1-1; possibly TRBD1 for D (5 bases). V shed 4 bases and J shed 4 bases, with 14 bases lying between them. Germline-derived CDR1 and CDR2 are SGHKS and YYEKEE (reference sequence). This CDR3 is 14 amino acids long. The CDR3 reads CASSQIGGGTEAFF. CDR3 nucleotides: TGTGCCAGCAGCCAGATCGGGGGGGGCACTGAAGCTTTCTTT.

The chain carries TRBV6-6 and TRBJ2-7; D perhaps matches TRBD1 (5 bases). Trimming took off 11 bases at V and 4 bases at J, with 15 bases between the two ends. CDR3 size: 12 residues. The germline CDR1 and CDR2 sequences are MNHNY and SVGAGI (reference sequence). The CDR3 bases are TGTGCCGCGGCCGACAGCCCATACGAGCAGTACTTC. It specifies CAAADSPYEQYF.

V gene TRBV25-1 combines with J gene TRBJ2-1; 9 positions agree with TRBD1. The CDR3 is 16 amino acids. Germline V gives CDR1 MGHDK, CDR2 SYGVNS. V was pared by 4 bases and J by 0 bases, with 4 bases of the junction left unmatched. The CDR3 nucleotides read TGTGCCAGCAGTGCTGACAGGGGGATCTCCTACAATGAGCAGTTCTTC. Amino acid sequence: CASSADRGISYNEQFF.

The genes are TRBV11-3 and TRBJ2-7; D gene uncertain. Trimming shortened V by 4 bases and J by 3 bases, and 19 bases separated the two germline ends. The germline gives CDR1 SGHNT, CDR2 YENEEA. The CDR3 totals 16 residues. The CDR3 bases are TGTGCCAGCAGCTCGACTTGGTCCGACGGATTCTACGAGCAGTACTTC. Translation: CASSSTWSDGFYEQYF.

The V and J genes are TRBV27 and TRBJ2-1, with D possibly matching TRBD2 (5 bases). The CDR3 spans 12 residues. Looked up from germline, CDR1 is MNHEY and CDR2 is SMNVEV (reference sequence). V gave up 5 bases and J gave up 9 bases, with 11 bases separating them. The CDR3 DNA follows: TGTGCCAGCAGTCCCCGTGCGGGTGAGCAGTTCTTC. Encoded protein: CASSPRAGEQFF.

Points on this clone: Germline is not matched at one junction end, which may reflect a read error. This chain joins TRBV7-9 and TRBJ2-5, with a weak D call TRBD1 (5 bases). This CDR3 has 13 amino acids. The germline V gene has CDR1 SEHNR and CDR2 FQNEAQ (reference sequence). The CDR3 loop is CSSRYTGSETQYF. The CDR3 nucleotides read TGTTCCAGCAGATATACAGGCTCGGAGACCCAGTACTTC.

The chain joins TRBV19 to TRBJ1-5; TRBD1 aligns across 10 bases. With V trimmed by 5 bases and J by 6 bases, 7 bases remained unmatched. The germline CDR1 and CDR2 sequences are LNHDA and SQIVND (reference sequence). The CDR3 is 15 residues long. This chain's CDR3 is CASSGAGTGVQPQHF. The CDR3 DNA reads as TGTGCCAGTAGTGGCGCCGGGACAGGGGTTCAGCCCCAGCATTTT. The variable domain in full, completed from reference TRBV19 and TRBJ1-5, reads DGGITQSPKYLFRKEGQNVTLSCEQNLNHDAMYWYRQDPGQGLRLIYYSQIVNDFQKGDIAEGYSVSREKKESFPLTVTSAQKNPTAFYLCASSGAGTGVQPQHFGDGTRLSIL.

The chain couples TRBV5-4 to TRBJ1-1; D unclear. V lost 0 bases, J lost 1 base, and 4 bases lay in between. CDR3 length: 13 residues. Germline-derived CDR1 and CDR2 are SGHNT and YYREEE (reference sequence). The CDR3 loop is CASSLGGNTEAFF. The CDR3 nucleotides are TGTGCCAGCAGCTTGGGCGGGAACACTGAAGCTTTCTTT.